A selection of T cell receptor beta chains follows, all from one sample in a study of T cells in Graves' hyperthyroidism and ophthalmopathy. TCRdb redid the calling of the multiplex PCR reads with MiXCR, one entry per CDR3 protein. The sample has under 350,000 distinct CDR3 sequences, 15% to 20% seen once. Source material: blood. Every receptor here comes from a woman aged 50 to 60 with Graves' hyperthyroidism. The CDR3 runs from the conserved cysteine through the conserved F or W. D genes are given only for firm matches. Clone size is stated in some rows and not others, as once, few, many or a class when expanded.

TGTGCCAGCAGCCCTCGGACAGATCAGCCCCAGCATTTT	CASSPRTDQPQHF	TRBV12-3/TRBV12-4	TRBJ1-5	13	NA	few
TGTGCCAGCAGCCCCGGGACTAGCGGAGACTACAATGAGCGGTTCTTC	CASSPGTSGDYNERFF	TRBV11-2	TRBJ2-1	16	TRBD2	many
TGCGCCAGCAGCGAGCCGACAGGGGGAGGAGGGGAGACCCAGTACTTC	CASSEPTGGGGETQYF	TRBV5-1	TRBJ2-5	16	TRBD1	NA
TGTGCCAGCAGTTACCGCCCTGGGGCTAGCGGGAGCTACGAGCAGTACTTC	CASSYRPGASGSYEQYF	TRBV6-5	TRBJ2-7	17	TRBD2	NA
TGTGCCAGCAGTGAAAGGGGACTAAGCACAGATACGCAGTATTTT	CASSERGLSTDTQYF	TRBV6-1	TRBJ2-3	15	TRBD2	NA
TGTGCCAGCAGTTACTCAGGGCACACTGGGGCCAACGTCCTGACTTTC	CASSYSGHTGANVLTF	TRBV6-6	TRBJ2-6	16	NA	NA
TGTGCCACCAGCAGAGATCTTGGGGCCTACGAGCAGTACTTC	CATSRDLGAYEQYF	TRBV15	TRBJ2-7	14	NA	few
TGTGCCAGCAGCTTACTATGGGATGGCAATCAGCCCCAGCATTTT	CASSLLWDGNQPQHF	TRBV7-2	TRBJ1-5	15	NA	NA
TGCAGTGCTGGACTAGCGAGTACCTACGAGCAGTACTTC	CSAGLASTYEQYF	TRBV20-1	TRBJ2-7	13	TRBD2	many
TGTGCCAGCAGCCTGAGAGAAGAAGCTTTCTTT	CASSLREEAFF	TRBV3-1	TRBJ1-1	11	NA	many
TGTGCCAGCAGCTTACGGACTAGCGGGAGAGTGAATGAGCAGTTCTTC	CASSLRTSGRVNEQFF	TRBV7-2	TRBJ2-1	16	TRBD2	NA
TGTGCCAGCAGCGCTGGAGCAGGGGCTGGAAACACCATATATTTT	CASSAGAGAGNTIYF	TRBV27	TRBJ1-3	15	NA	NA
TGCAGTGCTCCCGACAGGTTCCAATCCTACGAGCAGTACTTC	CSAPDRFQSYEQYF	TRBV20-1	TRBJ2-7	14	NA	NA
TGTGCCAGCAGCTCCCACCTTAATAATGAGCAGTTCTTC	CASSSHLNNEQFF	TRBV11-3	TRBJ2-1	13	NA	many
TGTGCCAGCAGTTTAAGGCCCCTCTACGAGCAGTACTTC	CASSLRPLYEQYF	TRBV27	TRBJ2-7	13	NA	NA
TGTGCCAGCAGCCCAGGACTAGCGGGGGCTCTAGGTGGAGAGACCCAGTACTTC	CASSPGLAGALGGETQYF	TRBV2	TRBJ2-5	18	TRBD2	few
TGTGCCAGCAGCCCCCTCGGGGGACCCTACGAGCAGTACTTC	CASSPLGGPYEQYF	TRBV6-2/TRBV6-3	TRBJ2-7	14	NA	few
TGTGCCAGCAGCTCCCCATTTCACGCTGAGACCTACAATGAGCAGTTCTTC	CASSSPFHAETYNEQFF	TRBV7-9	TRBJ2-1	17	NA	many
TGCGCCAGCAGCGGAACTAGCGGGAGGGCAGGTGACGAGCAGTACTTC	CASSGTSGRAGDEQYF	TRBV5-1	TRBJ2-7	16	TRBD2	many
TGTGCCAGCTCCATTAAGGGAGCAGGGAGGGACACTGAAGCTTTCTTT	CASSIKGAGRDTEAFF	TRBV12-3/TRBV12-4	TRBJ1-1	16	NA	many
TGTGCCAGCAGACCCGGGATTCTTAACTATGGCTACACCTTC	CASRPGILNYGYTF	TRBV6-2/TRBV6-3	TRBJ1-2	14	NA	once
TGTGCCAGCAGGGATGGGACGGACCTCTATGGCTACACCTTC	CASRDGTDLYGYTF	TRBV3-1	TRBJ1-2	14	NA	NA
TGTGCCAGCAGTCCAGGGGGGGCAGCCAAAAACATTCAGTACTTC	CASSPGGAAKNIQYF	TRBV28	TRBJ2-4	15	NA	many
TGCAGCTCGCGGGGACCTGAATACGAGCAGTACTTC	CSSRGPEYEQYF	TRBV20-1	TRBJ2-7	12	NA	NA
TGCGCCAGCAGCCCCTGGACAGATCTTAGGAATGAGCAGTTCTTC	CASSPWTDLRNEQFF	TRBV4-1	TRBJ2-1	15	NA	few
TGTGCCAGCAGCCAAGGGGAGACAGCTAATTATGGCTACACCTTC	CASSQGETANYGYTF	TRBV3-1	TRBJ1-2	15	NA	many
TGTGCCAGCACGCTAGCCTTCTACAATGAGCAGTTCTTC	CASTLAFYNEQFF	TRBV6-1	TRBJ2-1	13	NA	NA
TGTGCCAGCAGTGGGGCACTGTGGACTGCGATCGAGCAGTACTTC	CASSGALWTAIEQYF	TRBV6-1	TRBJ2-7	15	NA	NA
TGCAGTGCTAGAACCGCCTACGAGCAGTACTTC	CSARTAYEQYF	TRBV20-1	TRBJ2-7	11	NA	many
TGTGCCAGCAGCTTAGATGCGGGGGCGCAAGATACGCAGTATTTT	CASSLDAGAQDTQYF	TRBV7-2	TRBJ2-3	15	NA	few
TGTGCCAGCAGCCAGAGGCCAGGGGACGGAAACACCATATATTTT	CASSQRPGDGNTIYF	TRBV3-1	TRBJ1-3	15	NA	many
TGTGCCAGCAGCTTGGCCGTCGGGGGGGTTTACAATGAGCAGTTCTTC	CASSLAVGGVYNEQFF	TRBV5-6	TRBJ2-1	16	TRBD2	few
TGTGCCAGCAGCCAAGATCCTAGCGGGAGTGGAGAGACCCAGTACTTC	CASSQDPSGSGETQYF	TRBV4-2	TRBJ2-5	16	TRBD2	NA
TGTGCCAGCATGGGTGCAGACTATGGCTACACCTTC	CASMGADYGYTF	TRBV25-1	TRBJ1-2	12	NA	NA
TGTGCCAGCTCACCCGCCGATGGAAACACTGAAGCTTTCTTT	CASSPADGNTEAFF	TRBV18	TRBJ1-1	14	NA	few
TGTGCCAGCTCACCACCGGGACTAGCGATCACCGGGGAGCTGTTTTTT	CASSPPGLAITGELFF	TRBV18	TRBJ2-2	16	TRBD2	many
TGTGCCACCAGCAGAGATCCAACAGGGGAAGAGACCCAGTACTTC	CATSRDPTGEETQYF	TRBV15	TRBJ2-5	15	TRBD1	many
TGTGCCAGCAGTTTCTTGGGGGTCGCGAACACTGAAGCTTTCTTT	CASSFLGVANTEAFF	TRBV12-3/TRBV12-4	TRBJ1-1	15	NA	many
TGCGCCAGCAGCCAAGCCCCAGGCAGGGTGTACGAGCAGTACTTC	CASSQAPGRVYEQYF	TRBV4-1	TRBJ2-7	15	NA	NA
TGTGCCAGCAGTCTCAACCCTAACAGGGAACAGCCCCAGCATTTT	CASSLNPNREQPQHF	TRBV27	TRBJ1-5	15	NA	few
TGTGCCAGCTGGAGGGAGACCCAGTACTTC	CASWRETQYF	TRBV2	TRBJ2-5	10	NA	many
TGCAGCGTGCTACGACAGGGGGCGGTCAATGAGCAGTTCTTC	CSVLRQGAVNEQFF	TRBV29-1	TRBJ2-1	14	TRBD1	many
TGTGCCAGCAGCCAAGAAATTTCCCGGGGGGGCATCCTCACCGGGGAGCTGTTTTTT	CASSQEISRGGILTGELFF	TRBV3-1	TRBJ2-2	19	TRBD2	few
TGCGCCAGCAGCTACCGACAGGGGGCTGGCGGGGAGCTGTTTTTT	CASSYRQGAGGELFF	TRBV5-1	TRBJ2-2	15	TRBD1	NA
TGTGCCAGCAGTTTCGGCGGGGTTGCCACTGAAGCTTTCTTT	CASSFGGVATEAFF	TRBV6-1	TRBJ1-1	14	NA	NA
TGTGCCAGCAGTACCCTCCCCGGGGAGCTGTTTTTT	CASSTLPGELFF	TRBV6-2/TRBV6-3	TRBJ2-2	12	NA	few
TGCAGTGCTAGAGATGCCCCCCATCAGCCCCAGCATTTT	CSARDAPHQPQHF	TRBV20-1	TRBJ1-5	13	NA	NA
TGTGCCAGCAGCCAAGGCGGCCGGCTGAACACTGAAGCTTTCTTT	CASSQGGRLNTEAFF	TRBV14	TRBJ1-1	15	NA	few
TGTGCCAGTAGTAACCCCCGGGACAGAAAAGAGACCCAGTACTTC	CASSNPRDRKETQYF	TRBV19	TRBJ2-5	15	TRBD1	NA
TGTGCCAGCAGCGCCGGGACAGGGGACGTTAGTACAGATACGCAGTATTTT	CASSAGTGDVSTDTQYF	TRBV9	TRBJ2-3	17	TRBD1	NA